These 23 T cell receptor beta chains were all obtained from the same sample, sequenced in a study of CD4 and CD8 cells across lung adenocarcinoma regions. TCRdb itself ran the PCR reads through MiXCR, one entry per CDR3 protein. In the table there are 7,500 to 8,500 distinct CDR3 sequences, about 59% of which are singletons. The sample consisted of CD8+ T cells from the center of a lung tumor. These receptor sequences come from a female donor with lung adenocarcinoma. The CD4 and CD8 labels of this study may be unreliable.

Notes on this clonotype: One junction end does not reproduce the germline sequence, and a read error may be involved. The chain carries TRBV11-2 and TRBJ2-5; 8 nucleotides match TRBD2. The CDR3 loop spans 15 amino acids. Germline V gene lookup returns CDR1 SGHAT and CDR2 FQNNGV. CDR3 loop: CARGFGGGAEETQYF. The CDR3 bases are TGTGCCAGGGGGTTCGGGGGGGGGGCTGAAGAGACGCAGTACTTC.

Regarding this clonotype: A junction end diverges from the germline sequence, so it may reflect a read error. This chain links TRBV7-2 with TRBJ2-3; weak D call: TRBD2 (5 bases). Looked up from germline, CDR1 is SGHTA and CDR2 is FQGNSA. This CDR3 region has 12 residues. The CDR3 here is CAGSFGAYTQYF. The CDR3 DNA follows: TGTGCCGGGAGCTTTGGAGCGTATACGCAGTATTTC.

By share, this clonotype ranks as medium-sized. This chain links TRBV12-3 or TRBV12-4 with TRBJ2-1; the D call may be TRBD1 or TRBD2 (7 bases each). The V end lost 3 bases, the J end lost 5 bases, and 14 bases lay between the germline ends. This CDR3 contains 15 residues. CDR3 residues: CASSFRGGGDNEQFF. The DNA of the CDR3 is TGTGCCAGCAGTTTCAGGGGGGGGGGAGACAATGAGCAGTTCTTC.

This clonotype has a count of ten or more. This chain connects TRBV6-1 to TRBJ1-3; possible D gene TRBD1, 5 bases. The length of the CDR3 is 15 residues. Germline CDR1 MNHNS, CDR2 SASEGT. The V end lost 4 bases, the J end lost 0 bases, and 10 bases lay between the germline ends. CDR3 bases: TGTGCCAGCAGTGGAGGGGATTACTCTGGAAACACCATATATTTT. It is translated as CASSGGDYSGNTIYF.

In the case of this clonotype: The junction departs from the called germline gene at one end, perhaps through a read error. The chain couples TRBV6-1 to TRBJ2-1, with D perhaps given as TRBD1 or TRBD2 (5 bases each). The J call may be wrong; the DNA end is better matched by TRBJ2-7. The CDR3 covers 12 residues. Per germline, CDR1 MNHNS and CDR2 SASEGT. CDR3 in amino acids: CASREGTGEQYF. CDR3 DNA: TGTGCCAGCAGGGAAGGGACGGGGGAGCAGTACTTC.

The genes are TRBV6-1 and TRBJ1-6; D is unresolved. The V gene's germline CDR1 is MNHNS and CDR2 SASEGT. The CDR3 consists of 15 residues. V dropped 7 bases and J dropped 5 bases, with 15 bases sitting between them. Here the CDR3 reads CASTINWADNSPLHF. For the CDR3, the DNA is TGTGCCAGCACGATTAACTGGGCCGATAATTCACCCCTCCACTTT.

The table lists this clonotype with many counts. The chain's CDR3 is CASSLVGAGTDTQYF. DNA of the CDR3: TGTGCCAGCAGTTTAGTAGGGGCGGGCACAGATACGCAGTATTTT. J is TRBJ2-3 and V is TRBV27, with D possibly matching TRBD1 (5 bases). The CDR3 runs to 15 residues. Trimming pared 2 bases from V and 1 base from J, leaving 10 bases between. The germline CDR1 and CDR2 sequences are MNHEY and SMNVEV (reference sequence).

This clonotype is labeled medium-sized. The chain joins TRBV6-5 to TRBJ2-3; 7 nucleotides agree with TRBD2. Germline CDR1 MNHEY, CDR2 SVGAGI. The CDR3 runs to 12 residues. J gave up 11 bases and V 2 bases, and 4 bases lay outside the gene matches. Here the CDR3 DNA reads TGTGCCAGCAGTTACGGGGGGGGTGGGCAGTATTTT. Encoded protein: CASSYGGGGQYF.

This clonotype was observed many times. The chain employs TRBV5-6 and TRBJ1-3, with D possibly matching TRBD1 (6 bases). CDR1 is SGHDT, CDR2 YYEEEE, per germline. There are 15 residues in the CDR3. Trimming took off 4 bases at V and 5 bases at J, with 16 bases between the two ends. The CDR3 nucleotides are TGTGCCAGCAGCGGCACTCGAGGGGGGAGAAACACCATATATTTT. Protein: CASSGTRGGRNTIYF.

Remarks on this clonotype: At one of its ends the junction is not consistent with the germline gene, which may arise from a read error. The chain combines TRBV7-6 with TRBJ2-3, with D possibly being TRBD1 or TRBD2 (5 bases each). Germline assignment: CDR1 SGHVS and CDR2 FNYEAQ. The CDR3 consists of 14 residues. Written as DNA, the CDR3 is TGTGCCAGCAGCCTGGGGGTAAACACAGAGGAGCAGTTTTTT. This encodes CASSLGVNTEEQFF.

This clonotype occurred once. V and J are TRBV12-3 or TRBV12-4 and TRBJ2-3; either TRBD1 or TRBD2 may supply D (6 bases each). The CDR3 is 14 residues long. As DNA, the CDR3 is TGTGCGAGGAGTGGGGGGCCCGACACAGAGACCCAGTATTTT. Translating it yields CARSGGPDTETQYF.

This clonotype was seen only a few times. This rearrangement joins TRBV5-1 to TRBJ2-1; D may be TRBD2 (6 bases). CDR1 is SGHRS, CDR2 YFSETQ, per germline. CDR3 size: 16 residues. Deletions cut 1 base from V and 10 bases from J, with 21 bases between. The CDR3 bases are TGCGCCAGCAGCTTGACCGGGACTCGACTTTCCTACGAGCAGTTCTTC. Translated: CASSLTGTRLSYEQFF.

This sequence joins TRBV6-1 and TRBJ2-4; no clear D. Trimming left V 11 bases short and J 13 bases short, with 24 bases between. Germline assignment: CDR1 MNHNS and CDR2 SASEGT. The CDR3 has 13 amino acids. DNA for the CDR3: TGTGCCTCCGCGCTCGGAGACCAAGATACGCAGTACTTC. Protein: CASALGDQDTQYF.

By sample share, this clonotype is medium-sized (0.01 to 0.1%). This chain links TRBV7-3 with TRBJ2-2; TRBD1 matches 8 bases. Germline V gives CDR1 SGHTA, CDR2 FQGTGA. V gave up 4 bases and J gave up 3 bases; unmatched junction bases: 4. CDR3 length: 15 amino acids. The CDR3: CASSSGTGYTGELFF. CDR3 nucleotides: TGTGCCAGCAGCTCCGGGACAGGATACACCGGGGAGCTGTTTTTT. Full variable domain (missing parts from reference TRBV7-3 and TRBJ2-2): GAGVSQTPSNKVTEKGKYVELRCDPISGHTALYWYRQSLGQGPEFLIYFQGTGAADDSGLPNDRFFAVRPEGSVSTLKIQRTERGDSAVYLCASSSGTGYTGELFFGEGSRLTVL.

In its sample, this clonotype was seen a few times. This rearrangement joins TRBV10-3 to TRBJ2-1; 8 positions agree with TRBD2. CDR1 and CDR2 (germline): ENHRY, SYGVKD. The V segment lost 0 bases and the J segment 3 bases; nucleotides outside the gene matches: 4. CDR3 length: 16 amino acids. The CDR3: CAISESGGTSYNEQFF. The CDR3 region has the DNA TGTGCCATCAGTGAGTCGGGGGGGACTAGCTACAATGAGCAGTTCTTC.

The gene calls are TRBV10-2 and TRBJ2-2; D remains ambiguous. Between the trimmed V and J ends, which lost 4 bases and 16 bases, there was a span of 28 bases. The germline gives CDR1 WSHSY, CDR2 SAAADI. The CDR3 is 16 residues long. The CDR3 loop is CASSGWISPNTGAQFF. The DNA of the CDR3 is TGCGCCAGCAGTGGATGGATATCGCCGAACACCGGTGCGCAGTTTTTT.

As regards this clonotype: This could be a read error, since a much larger clone is one nucleotide away. V usage is TRBV5-6 and J usage is TRBJ2-1; 8 bases line up with TRBD2. The better agreement between TRBJ2-7 and the DNA end casts doubt on the J call. This CDR3 comprises 15 residues. CDR1 and CDR2 from the germline V gene are SGHDT and YYEEEE. The CDR3 DNA follows: TGTGCCAGCAGCCTCACTAGCGGATTCTACAATGAGCAGTACTTC. Residues: CASSLTSGFYNEQYF.

Worth noting for this clonotype: Possible read error: a much larger clone is one base away. The chain has TRBV5-1 and TRBJ2-5, with TRBD2 as a possible D gene (5 bases). The end of the DNA fits TRBJ2-1 better, so the J call may be wrong. The germline V gene encodes CDR1 SGHRS and CDR2 YFSETQ. The length of the CDR3 is 12 residues. The CDR3 DNA is TGCGCCAGCGGCACGAACGGGGAGACCCAGTTCTTC. Its protein product is CASGTNGETQFF.

The chain couples TRBV6-2 or TRBV6-3 to TRBJ1-2; no firm D call. V shed 6 bases and J shed 4 bases, with 18 bases lying between them. The CDR3 extends over 15 amino acids. Germline V gives CDR1 MNHEY, CDR2 SVGEGT. This CDR3 is CASREQSGLFYGYTF. The DNA of the CDR3 is TGTGCCAGCAGGGAGCAGTCAGGCTTGTTCTATGGCTACACCTTC.

With regard to this clonotype: At one end, the junction sequence differs from germline, possibly due to a read error. The CDR3 region is CARSLWGGPWDEQFF. As DNA, the CDR3 is TGTGCCAGGAGTTTATGGGGGGGCCCTTGGGATGAGCAGTTCTTC. V gene TRBV27 combines with J gene TRBJ2-1; tentatively, D is TRBD2 (7 bases). This CDR3 is built from 15 residues. Germline CDR1 reads MNHEY; CDR2 reads SMNVEV (reference sequence).

The J gene is TRBJ2-3, the V gene TRBV10-3; the D gene is possibly TRBD1 (5 bases). Germline assignment: CDR1 ENHRY and CDR2 SYGVKD. This CDR3 comprises 14 residues. V lost 6 bases and J lost 5, with 15 bases in between. The CDR3: CAIRGLSTKDTQYF. CDR3 DNA: TGTGCCATCAGGGGGCTGAGTACCAAAGATACGCAGTATTTT.

At least ten counts were recorded for this clonotype. The chain recombines TRBV5-1 with TRBJ2-3; no firm D call. The CDR3 runs to 13 residues. The germline V gene encodes CDR1 SGHRS and CDR2 YFSETQ. V was cut by 2 bases and J by 4 bases, with 8 bases left in between. Here the CDR3 reads CASSFPGADTQYF. The DNA for the CDR3 is TGCGCCAGCAGCTTCCCAGGTGCAGATACGCAGTATTTT. The full variable domain, rest sourced from reference TRBV5-1 and TRBJ2-3, is KAGVTQTPRYLIKTRGQQVTLSCSPISGHRSVSWYQQTPGQGLQFLFEYFSETQRNKGNFPGRFSGRQFSNSRSEMNVSTLELGDSALYLCASSFPGADTQYFGPGTRLTVL.

Details on this clonotype: Germline and junction disagree at one end, which may indicate a read error. The chain employs TRBV12-3 or TRBV12-4 and TRBJ2-5, with TRBD1 matching 8 bases. The CDR3 length is 14 residues. The CDR3 DNA sequence: TGCCGCAGCAGGGGGCTGGGTGCCAGAGACATGCAGTACTTC. Translated, it gives CRSRGLGARDMQYF.